The entry below gives a single TCR beta chain sequence along with its context. The sample comes from a study of cytomegalovirus exposure and HLA in healthy donors. Germline V gene sequence: CDR1 MGHRA, CDR2 YSYEKL. The V end lost 1 base, the J end lost 5 bases, and 9 bases lay between the germline ends. CDR3 size: 15 residues. PCR employed 60 Vbeta and 13 Jbeta primers. Assay used: immunoSEQ multiplex PCR; TCRdb lists only in-frame clones, some missing. This sample yields roughly 70,000 clones, of which around 82% are seen a single time; 1.5% to 2% belongs to the top ten. Sequencing was carried out using PBMCs. J is TRBJ1-6 and V is TRBV4-1; D call uncertain. This receptor was identified in a man aged 18 to 29 in good health and CMV-seronegative. CDR3 sequence: CASSQVRQNNSPLHF. The CDR3 DNA reads TGCGCCAGCAGCCAAGTCAGGCAGAATAATTCACCCCTCCACTTT.